The T cell receptor (beta chain) under discussion was sequenced for a study of blood T cell repertoires in COVID-19 (dated by TCRdb to 2018 to 2021). Background on the whole study: Samples from collaborators originated in the United States, Italy and Spain and spanned both the acute and convalescent phases of COVID-19. Where HLA class I and class II types were available, the types were taken from metadata supplied by the sample provider, not from assay-based typing. The repertoires were released in a freely available public database meant as a resource for research on the immune response to SARS-CoV-2. The sample metadata nearly always contained a de-identified subject ID, COVID-19 status, age in years and sex. The prospective study material was composed of cDNA or gDNA derived from T cells, B-cell-depleted T cells, or PBMCs. Subjects who had been exposed to COVID-19, were actively infected with it, or had recovered from it provided the deeply sampled blood TCRbeta repertoires that made up the dataset. Samples came from the ongoing ImmuneRACE study (first 160 participants) plus 1,254 subjects from 6 global collaborators. Overall study outcomes, separate from this receptor: How much clinical and demographic metadata was included differed by source and by participant, and the metadata was provided uncurated.

Collaborating institutions collected whole blood in K2EDTA tubes following their own protocols. Collaborator samples were shipped for TCRbeta analysis as frozen whole blood, isolated PBMCs, or DNA extracted from either sample type. Comments on this clone: The antigen it recognizes is unknown. No base-level quality is on record; no much larger clone is a single base apart.

The immunoSEQ Assay, a bias-controlled multiplex PCR, was used to amplify TCRbeta CDR3 regions from genomic DNA. The original pipeline was this. Within the assay, amplification of reference gene primers was used to estimate how many nucleated cells each sample contained. Sequence reads were collapsed and filtered to measure the absolute abundance of every unique TCRbeta CDR3 rearrangement. For each sample, productive Simpson clonality was calculated as the square root of Simpson's diversity index over productive rearrangements. TCRdb provides this immuneACCESS table in a form limited to in-frame rearrangements. Some clones are lacking; in checked studies, under half of them reflect an unresolved V gene, and why the rest are absent is not known. That table gives V, J and clone size, and the DNA gave D and trimming. The table for this sample lists about 150,000 clones; roughly 86% of them were counted only once. About 2% of the sample belongs to the ten largest clones.

This clonotype originated in a human donor in a cohort sampled during active COVID-19. The sequenced material came from peripheral blood.

The nucleotide sequence reads as follows: TGTGCCAGCAGCCAAGAACCCGACAGGGAAAGATCCGAGCAGTACTTC. Its protein reads: CASSQEPDRERSEQYF. The chain links TRBV4-2 with TRBJ2-7; TRBD1 matches 7 bases in the middle. Including cysteine and phenylalanine, the CDR3 has 16 amino acids. Only the CDR3 region is kept as DNA, spanning 48 bases read in frame from base 1. Germline trimming: 0 bases from V, 6 bases from J; junction bases outside gene matches: 11. According to the germline V gene, CDR1 reads LGHNA and CDR2 reads YNFKEQ.